The 20 T cell receptor beta chains below come from one sample, sequenced in a study of T-cell memory formation after mild COVID-19. TCRdb ran MiXCR on the 5' RACE reads and lists one entry per CDR3 protein. The repertoire has roughly 150,000 distinct CDR3 sequences, 14% of them found once; the top ten carry about 26%. Sequencing was performed on PBMCs or a T cell subset sorted from them (not recorded which). Source of these receptors: an adult woman who had mild COVID-19 (a few samples of this study predate the infection). Cell type and time point are not known.

In its sample, this clonotype was seen many times. The chain links TRBV4-1 to TRBJ2-7, with TRBD1 matching 9 bases. The CDR3 spans 15 residues. The germline V gene has CDR1 MGHRA and CDR2 YSYEKL. Unmatched junction bases numbered 3, after V lost 1 base and J lost 2 bases. This chain's CDR3 is CASSQGGQGTYEQYF. Here the CDR3 DNA reads TGCGCCAGCAGCCAAGGAGGACAGGGGACCTACGAGCAGTACTTC.

The chain has TRBV7-9 and TRBJ2-1; D may be TRBD1 (5 bases). The CDR3 runs to 15 residues. Germline CDR1 and CDR2: SEHNR and FQNEAQ (reference sequence). The V end lost 4 bases, the J end lost 3 bases, and 13 bases lay between the germline ends. The CDR3 DNA reads TGTGCCAGCAGCTCGACAGCCTCCCACTACAATGAGCAGTTCTTC. Protein: CASSSTASHYNEQFF.

This clonotype was seen a few times. V is TRBV7-2 and J is TRBJ1-4, with D hard to call. Trimming took off 5 bases at V and 6 bases at J, with 25 bases between the two ends. The CDR3 contains 18 residues. Germline V gene data show CDR1 as SGHTA and CDR2 as FQGNSA. Here the CDR3 reads CASSPQIVTGWAYEKLFF. The CDR3 DNA reads TGTGCCAGCAGCCCCCAGATTGTCACGGGTTGGGCGTATGAAAAACTGTTTTTT.

This chain uses TRBV4-1 with TRBJ2-5; 10 bases are shared with TRBD2. CDR1 and CDR2 from the germline V gene are MGHRA and YSYEKL. V shed 4 bases, J shed 5 bases, and the junction held 10 bases outside the gene matches. This CDR3 region has 16 residues. CDR3 sequence reads: CASSPGVLAGRETQYF. The CDR3 DNA sequence: TGCGCCAGCAGCCCCGGGGTACTAGCGGGGAGGGAGACCCAGTACTTC.

This clonotype has just a few counts. The chain uses TRBV7-8 and TRBJ2-2, with D perhaps TRBD2 (5 bases). In germline, CDR1 is SGHVS, CDR2 FQNEAQ. This CDR3 has 16 amino acids. V lost 1 base to trimming and J lost 2 bases, with 11 bases between them. CDR3 in DNA: TGTGCCAGCAGCTTAGAGACACTAGACAACACCGGGGAGCTGTTTTTT. Translated: CASSLETLDNTGELFF. The variable domain in full, completed from reference TRBV7-8 and TRBJ2-2, reads GAGVSQSPRYKVAKRGQDVALRCDPISGHVSLFWYQQALGQGPEFLTYFQNEAQLDKSGLPSDRFFAERPEGSVSTLKIQRTQQEDSAVYLCASSLETLDNTGELFFGEGSRLTVL.

This clonotype was observed a few times. The chain joins TRBV29-1 to TRBJ2-7; 9 bases map to TRBD1. The CDR3 length is 13 residues. J was trimmed by 2 bases and V by 6 bases; bases with no gene match: 5. Germline V gene data show CDR1 as SQVTM and CDR2 as ANQGSEA. DNA for the CDR3: TGCAGCGTGGAGGGACAGGGTACCTACGAGCAGTACTTC. Its protein is CSVEGQGTYEQYF.

V and J are TRBV29-1 and TRBJ2-7, with a possible D match to TRBD2 (5 bases). The V end was cut by 4 bases, the J end by 7 bases, with 17 bases between. The CDR3 runs to 13 residues. Germline CDR1 is SQVTM and CDR2 is ANQGSEA. The CDR3 DNA is TGCAGCGTTGGGTTGGACCCTTCGGGGGAGCAGTACTTC. Protein product: CSVGLDPSGEQYF.

This chain uses TRBV7-9 with TRBJ2-3, with D unclear. The V gene lost 5 bases and the J gene lost 0 bases, with 9 bases spanning the gap. The length of the CDR3 is 14 residues. From germline, CDR1 is SEHNR and CDR2 FQNEAQ (reference sequence). CDR3 sequence: CASSQVSSTDTQYF. For the CDR3, the DNA is TGTGCCAGCAGCCAGGTCTCTAGCACAGATACGCAGTATTTT.

This rearrangement joins TRBV2 to TRBJ1-6; D unclear. Germline V CDR1 and CDR2: SNHLY, FYNNEI. The CDR3 has 18 residues. The ends were cut back, 4 bases at V and 1 base at J, with 17 bases in the middle. In DNA form, the CDR3 reads TGTGCCAGCAGTGTCGACCCGGTCCAGATATCCTATAATTCACCCCTCCACTTT. This translates into CASSVDPVQISYNSPLHF. Full variable domain (rest looked up from reference TRBV2 and TRBJ1-6): EPEVTQTPSHQVTQMGQEVILRCVPISNHLYFYWYRQILGQKVEFLVSFYNNEISEKSEIFDDQFSVERPDGSNFTLKIRSTKLEDSAMYFCASSVDPVQISYNSPLHFGNGTRLTVT.

The chain carries TRBV10-3 and TRBJ1-6; TRBD1 might be the D (6 bases). V was clipped by 3 bases and J by 6 bases, with 12 bases between them. The CDR3 runs to 15 residues. CDR1 ENHRY and CDR2 SYGVKD come from the germline V gene. The CDR3: CAISEHDRSNSPLHF. The CDR3 nucleotides are TGTGCCATCAGTGAACATGACAGGAGTAATTCACCCCTCCACTTT.

This clonotype was seen many times. The rearrangement links TRBV3-1 to TRBJ2-7; D is unresolved. Trimming left V 0 bases short and J 5 bases short, with 11 bases between. Per germline, CDR1 LGHDT and CDR2 YNNKEL (reference sequence). This CDR3 has 14 residues. The DNA for the CDR3 is TGTGCCAGCAGCCAAGATCGAGGTAGCCACGAGCAGTACTTC. Its translation: CASSQDRGSHEQYF.

In its sample, this clonotype was seen a few times. V usage is TRBV25-1 and J usage is TRBJ1-2; a weak D match, TRBD1 (5 bases). Germline CDR1 and CDR2: MGHDK and SYGVNS. With 6 bases removed from V and 4 bases from J, the gap between germline ends came to 15 bases. The length of the CDR3 is 14 residues. CDR3 in amino acids: CASSPGDGFYGYTF. The CDR3 DNA is TGTGCCAGCAGCCCCGGGGACGGCTTCTATGGCTACACCTTC.

J is TRBJ1-1 and V is TRBV27; a possible D gene is TRBD1 (6 bases). V was clipped by 6 bases and J by 1 base, with 12 bases between them. Germline V gene sequence: CDR1 MNHEY, CDR2 SMNVEV (reference sequence). The CDR3 length is 14 residues. CDR3 loop: CASRAGAGNTEAFF. CDR3 nucleotides: TGTGCCAGCAGGGCAGGGGCTGGGAACACTGAAGCTTTCTTT.

The chain combines TRBV19 with TRBJ2-1, with D tentatively TRBD1 (5 bases). The V gene lost 7 bases and the J gene lost 0 bases, with 10 bases spanning the gap. Germline V gene lookup returns CDR1 LNHDA and CDR2 SQIVND (reference sequence). The CDR3 totals 14 residues. This chain's CDR3 is CASKTGSSYNEQFF. CDR3 DNA sequence: TGTGCCAGTAAAACAGGTAGCTCCTACAATGAGCAGTTCTTC.

The sample holds many counts of this clonotype. The gene calls are TRBV12-3 or TRBV12-4 and TRBJ2-2; a weak D match, TRBD2 (5 bases). CDR3 length equals 16 residues. The V end was cut by 2 bases, the J end by 4 bases, with 14 bases between. The CDR3 bases are TGTGCCAGCAGTTTATGGGGAGAACTGCGCACCGGGGAGCTGTTTTTT. Its protein is CASSLWGELRTGELFF.

For the CDR3, the DNA is TGTGCCGGTTCAGACAGGGCTTCCTACGAGCAGTACTTC. It is translated as CAGSDRASYEQYF. The V gene is TRBV2, the J gene TRBJ2-7; 7 bases are shared with TRBD1. CDR3 length equals 13 residues. Germline V lookup: CDR1 SNHLY, CDR2 FYNNEI. With 11 bases clipped from V and 1 base from J, the junction kept 8 bases outside the gene matches.

The chain employs TRBV24-1 and TRBJ2-1; either TRBD1 or TRBD2 may fit D (5 bases each). V lost 5 bases to trimming and J lost 0 bases, with 16 bases between them. Germline CDR1 reads KGHDR; CDR2 reads SFDVKD. The CDR3 totals 17 residues. The CDR3 DNA follows: TGTGCCACCAGTGGAGCTCCGGGGACCCACTCCTACAATGAGCAGTTCTTC. Its translation: CATSGAPGTHSYNEQFF.

The chain joins TRBV9 to TRBJ1-6; 8 bases align to TRBD1. Trimming cost V 3 bases and J 6 bases; bases outside gene matches: 5. The CDR3 sequence is 15 residues long. Germline-derived CDR1 and CDR2 are SGDLS and YYNGEE. CDR3 in amino acids: CASSDGQGGNSPLHF. The CDR3 nucleotides are TGTGCCAGCAGCGACGGACAGGGCGGTAATTCACCCCTCCACTTT.

This chain joins TRBV30 and TRBJ1-5; 8 bases match TRBD1. V lost 3 bases, J lost 6 bases, and 7 bases stayed unmatched. The CDR3 totals 14 residues. From germline, CDR1 is GTSNPN and CDR2 SVGIG (reference sequence). The CDR3 nucleotides are TGTGCCTGGAGCGCCGGGACAGGTAGTCAGCCCCAGCATTTT. Translated: CAWSAGTGSQPQHF. Looking up the rest from reference TRBV30 and TRBJ1-5 gives the full variable domain: SQTIHQWPATLVQPVGSPLSLECTVEGTSNPNLYWYRQAAGRGLQLLFYSVGIGQISSEVPQNLSASRPQDRQFILSSKKLLLSDSGFYLCAWSAGTGSQPQHFGDGTRLSIL.

This clonotype was counted at least ten times. This chain links TRBV9 with TRBJ2-7, with TRBD1 matching 7 bases. CDR1 is SGDLS, CDR2 YYNGEE, per germline. The CDR3 has 15 residues. The V and J ends lost 3 bases and 5 bases, in that order; junction bases with no gene match: 11. The CDR3 loop is CASSETSTGRNEQYF. CDR3 bases: TGTGCCAGCAGCGAGACGTCGACAGGGAGAAACGAGCAGTACTTC. Filled out from reference TRBV9 and TRBJ2-7, the complete variable domain reads DSGVTQTPKHLITATGQRVTLRCSPRSGDLSVYWYQQSLDQGLQFLIQYYNGEERAKGNILERFSAQQFPDLHSELNLSSLELGDSALYFCASSETSTGRNEQYFGPGTRLTVT.